The rows below give T cell receptor beta chains drawn from one sample of a study of OX40 agonist ivuxolimab in advanced cancers. Sequencing was performed with immunoSEQ multiplex PCR; in TCRdb, only in-frame clones are kept and a portion is missing. The table has about 35,000 clones, around 80% seen once. This sample comprised CD4+ or CD8+ T cells sorted from blood, obtained in a trial of the OX40 agonist ivuxolimab. Every receptor here comes from an adult with an advanced solid tumor such as melanoma, head and neck, liver or kidney cancer. The CDR3 runs from the conserved cysteine through the conserved F or W. D genes are given only for firm matches. Clone size is stated in some rows and not others, as once, few, many or a class when expanded.

D: -
J: TRBJ2-7
V: TRBV27
size: once
DNA: TGTGCCAGCAGTCCCAACCACTACGAGCAGTACTTC
CDR3: CASSPNHYEQYF

D: -
J: TRBJ2-7
V: TRBV4-1
size: -
DNA: TGCGCCAGCAGCCAAGGGGGGACTGGCTACGAGCAGTACTTC
CDR3: CASSQGGTGYEQYF

D: -
J: TRBJ2-7
V: TRBV10-2
size: -
DNA: TGCGCCAGCAGCACCTTGAACGAGCAGTACTTC
CDR3: CASSTLNEQYF

D: -
J: TRBJ2-2
V: TRBV7-5
size: few
DNA: TGTGTCAGAAGCTTATCGGGTACCGGGGAGCTGTTTTTT
CDR3: CVRSLSGTGELFF

D: -
J: TRBJ1-5
V: TRBV6-1
size: -
DNA: TGTGCCAGCAGTGAATATGGAGGAGGGGAGTTGGGCAATCAGCCCCAGCATTTT
CDR3: CASSEYGGGELGNQPQHF

D: -
J: TRBJ2-7
V: TRBV11-3
size: -
DNA: TGTGCCAGCGAAGGGGGGCCTACCTACGAGCAGTACTTC
CDR3: CASEGGPTYEQYF

D: -
J: TRBJ2-6
V: TRBV19
size: -
DNA: TGTGCCAGTAGTATCATTGGGGCCAACGTCCTGACTTTC
CDR3: CASSIIGANVLTF

D: -
J: TRBJ2-2
V: TRBV11-3
size: once
DNA: TGTGCCAGCAGCTTACGCGGGACTTTGAACACCGGGGAGCTGTTTTTT
CDR3: CASSLRGTLNTGELFF

D: -
J: TRBJ2-3
V: TRBV27
size: -
DNA: TGTGCCAGCAGTTTGGGAAACACAGATACGCAGTATTTT
CDR3: CASSLGNTDTQYF

D: -
J: TRBJ2-2
V: TRBV4-3
size: -
DNA: TGCGCCAGCAGCCAAGGGGGGGCGGGGGCCGTCACCGGGGAGCTGTTTTTT
CDR3: CASSQGGAGAVTGELFF

D: -
J: TRBJ1-1
V: TRBV6-1
size: -
DNA: TGTGCCAGCAGCAAACAGGAGACGAACACTGAAGCTTTCTTT
CDR3: CASSKQETNTEAFF

D: -
J: TRBJ2-1
V: TRBV4-1
size: -
DNA: TGCGCCAGCAGCCGGGATGACAGGCGCTCCTACAATGAGCAGTTCTTC
CDR3: CASSRDDRRSYNEQFF

D: TRBD1
J: TRBJ2-7
V: TRBV19
size: -
DNA: TGTGCCAGTAGTGTGGACAGGTTGTCGGGAGAGCAGTACTTC
CDR3: CASSVDRLSGEQYF

D: -
J: TRBJ2-5
V: TRBV11-2
size: -
DNA: TGTGCCAGCAGCTTAATCTTGACGCTCGCTAAAGAGACCCAGTACTTC
CDR3: CASSLILTLAKETQYF

D: TRBD2
J: TRBJ2-7
V: TRBV27
size: -
DNA: TGTGCCAGCACCATTAGCGGGGGGGCCTTCTACGAGCAGTACTTC
CDR3: CASTISGGAFYEQYF

D: -
J: TRBJ2-7
V: TRBV2
size: -
DNA: TGTGCCAGCAGTGAATGGGATGTCCAATGCTTC
CDR3: CASSEWDVQCF

D: -
J: TRBJ1-6
V: TRBV19
size: -
DNA: TGTGCCAGTAGTATCGGGGGGCTGGGGTCACCCCTCCACTTT
CDR3: CASSIGGLGSPLHF

D: TRBD1
J: TRBJ2-7
V: TRBV11-2
size: -
DNA: TGTGCCAGCAGCTTAACAACGCCGGGACAGGGAGGTGAGCAGTACTTC
CDR3: CASSLTTPGQGGEQYF

D: -
J: TRBJ2-3
V: TRBV15
size: -
DNA: TGTGCCACCAGCTCAGACAGAAGCACAGATACGCAGTATTTT
CDR3: CATSSDRSTDTQYF

D: -
J: TRBJ1-2
V: TRBV5-6
size: -
DNA: TGTGCCAGCAGCTTGGCTAACTATGGCTACACCTTC
CDR3: CASSLANYGYTF

D: TRBD2
J: TRBJ2-1
V: TRBV28
size: -
DNA: TGTGCCAGCAGTCCTAGGCAGCGGGAGGGCCAGGATGAGCAGTTCTTC
CDR3: CASSPRQREGQDEQFF

D: -
J: TRBJ2-1
V: TRBV19
size: -
DNA: TGTGCCAGCAAAAGTGGGGCCCTCAATGAGCAGTTCTTC
CDR3: CASKSGALNEQFF

D: TRBD1
J: TRBJ2-6
V: TRBV7-9
size: -
DNA: TGTGCCAGCAACCACCCGGGACAGGGGCTCGCTGGGGCCAACGTCCTGACTTTC
CDR3: CASNHPGQGLAGANVLTF

D: -
J: TRBJ2-2
V: TRBV9
size: medium-sized
DNA: TGTGCCAGCAGCGTAGGGTTTTCTGCTTACACCGGGGAGCTGTTTTTT
CDR3: CASSVGFSAYTGELFF

D: -
J: TRBJ2-5
V: TRBV2
size: -
DNA: TGTGCCAGCAGTGCCCCTCCCTTGTTCCAAGAGACCCAGTACTTC
CDR3: CASSAPPLFQETQYF

D: -
J: TRBJ2-1
V: TRBV5-1
size: -
DNA: TGCGCCAGCAGCTTAACTAGCAATGAGCAGTTCTTC
CDR3: CASSLTSNEQFF

D: -
J: TRBJ2-3
V: TRBV4-1
size: -
DNA: TGCGCCAGCAGCCAAGGTTCCTTTGGGCAGTATTTT
CDR3: CASSQGSFGQYF

D: TRBD2
J: TRBJ2-4
V: TRBV28
size: -
DNA: TGTGCCAGCAGTTCCGAGCGGGGCGGCAAAAACATTCAGTACTTC
CDR3: CASSSERGGKNIQYF

D: TRBD2
J: TRBJ2-1
V: TRBV5-1
size: -
DNA: TGCGCCAGCAGCACCGGGACTAGCTCCTACAATGAGCAGTTCTTC
CDR3: CASSTGTSSYNEQFF

D: -
J: TRBJ2-7
V: TRBV7-5
size: -
DNA: TGTGCCAGAAGCGATAGGTGGACTAGCGGGTGGGTACGGGAGCAGTACTTC
CDR3: CARSDRWTSGWVREQYF

D: -
J: TRBJ2-7
V: TRBV7-6
size: -
DNA: TGTGCCAGCAGCTTTGGTGGTGGGGGGCTTGAGCAGTACTTC
CDR3: CASSFGGGGLEQYF

D: -
J: TRBJ1-2
V: TRBV14
size: -
DNA: TGTGCCAGCAGCCAATCTGCTCTAGACAGTCACTATGGCTACACCTTC
CDR3: CASSQSALDSHYGYTF

D: -
J: TRBJ1-5
V: TRBV15
size: -
DNA: TGTGCCAGCCGGACAGACAATCAGCCCCAGCATTTT
CDR3: CASRTDNQPQHF

D: TRBD1
J: TRBJ1-1
V: TRBV28
size: -
DNA: TGTGCCAGCAGTTTAAGGGGGCTCGCTGAAGCTTTCTTT
CDR3: CASSLRGLAEAFF

D: TRBD1
J: TRBJ2-7
V: TRBV27
size: few
DNA: TGTGCCAGCAGTACTTCACAGGGGAGCTCCTACGAGCAGTACTTC
CDR3: CASSTSQGSSYEQYF